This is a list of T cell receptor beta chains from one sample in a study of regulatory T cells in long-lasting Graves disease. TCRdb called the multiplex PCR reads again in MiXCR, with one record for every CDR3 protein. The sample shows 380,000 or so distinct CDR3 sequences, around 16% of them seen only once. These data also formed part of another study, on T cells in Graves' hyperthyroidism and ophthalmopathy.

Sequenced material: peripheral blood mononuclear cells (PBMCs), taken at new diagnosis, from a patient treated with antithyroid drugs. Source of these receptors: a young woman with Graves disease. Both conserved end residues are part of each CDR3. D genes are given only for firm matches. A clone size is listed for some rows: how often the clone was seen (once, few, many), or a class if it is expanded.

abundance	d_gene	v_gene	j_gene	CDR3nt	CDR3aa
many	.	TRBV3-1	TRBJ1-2	TGTGCCAGCAGCCAGAAACAGGCGTCTAGTGGCTACACCTTC	CASSQKQASSGYTF
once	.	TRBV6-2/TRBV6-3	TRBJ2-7	TGTGCCGCCACAGGACAGCCCTACGAGCAGTACTTC	CAATGQPYEQYF
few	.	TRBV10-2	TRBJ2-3	TGCGCCAGCCAACAGCTCACAGATACGCAGTATTTT	CASQQLTDTQYF
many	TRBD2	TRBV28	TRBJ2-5	TGTGCCAGCAGTTTAGCGGGGGGGACAGAGACCCAGTACTTC	CASSLAGGTETQYF
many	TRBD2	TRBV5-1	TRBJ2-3	TGCGCCAGCAGCTTGGCGTCGAGCGGGGGGATAGATACGCAGTATTTT	CASSLASSGGIDTQYF
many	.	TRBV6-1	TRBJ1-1	TGTGCCAGCAGACTTCTTGGGGGGGCTGAAGCTTTCTTT	CASRLLGGAEAFF
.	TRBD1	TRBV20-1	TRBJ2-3	TGCAGTGCTAGCCCCCCGACAGGGAGTTGGACAGATACGCAGTATTTT	CSASPPTGSWTDTQYF
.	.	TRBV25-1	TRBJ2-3	TGTGCCAGCAGTGCAATCCGGGGGGCCAGCACAGATACGCAGTATTTT	CASSAIRGASTDTQYF
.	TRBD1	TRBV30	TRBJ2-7	TGTGCCTGGAGTGTACAGGGGGGCAACGAGCAGTACTTC	CAWSVQGGNEQYF
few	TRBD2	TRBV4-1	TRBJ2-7	TGCGCCAGCAGCCAATGGGAGGGCTACGAGCGGTACTTC	CASSQWEGYERYF
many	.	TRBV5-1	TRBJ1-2	TGTGCCAGCAGCTTGGGGGGGACCGGCTACACCTTC	CASSLGGTGYTF
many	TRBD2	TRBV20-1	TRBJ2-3	TGCAGTGCTAGAGATGTGAGCGGGGGGGTCACAGATACGCAGTATTTT	CSARDVSGGVTDTQYF
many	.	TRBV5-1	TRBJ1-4	TGCGCCAGCAGAGGGACTGTGGCATCTAATGAAAAACTGTTTTTT	CASRGTVASNEKLFF
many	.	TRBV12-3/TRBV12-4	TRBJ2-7	TGTGCCAGCAGAAGGGGAATTTCCTACGAGCAGTACTTC	CASRRGISYEQYF
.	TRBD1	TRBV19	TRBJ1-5	TGTGCCAGTACCGGGACAGGGCTCAACCAGCCCCAGCATTTT	CASTGTGLNQPQHF
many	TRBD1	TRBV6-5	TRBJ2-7	TGTGCCAGCAGTTCGACTCCGGGACAGGGCTTCTACGAGCAGTACTTC	CASSSTPGQGFYEQYF
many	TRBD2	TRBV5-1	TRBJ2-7	TGCGCCAGCAGCTTTCAGGGTGCGGGACTAGCGGGAGGGATCTACGAGCAGTACTTC	CASSFQGAGLAGGIYEQYF
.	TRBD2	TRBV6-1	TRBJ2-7	TGTGCCAGCAGAGCTACCGGGACTAGCCATGTCGGGCAGTACTTC	CASRATGTSHVGQYF
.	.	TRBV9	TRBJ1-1	TGTGCCAGCAGCGTAGCCCGCAACACTGAAGCTTTCTTT	CASSVARNTEAFF
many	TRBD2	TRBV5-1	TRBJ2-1	TGCGCCAGCAGACCGGGTCCAGGACTAGCGGGTCTTAGCTCCTACAATGAGCAGTTCTTC	CASRPGPGLAGLSSYNEQFF
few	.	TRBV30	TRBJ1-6	TGTGCCTGGAGCCGGATGGGGTATAATTCACCCCTCCACTTT	CAWSRMGYNSPLHF
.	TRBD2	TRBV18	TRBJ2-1	TGTGCCAGCTCACCGGGACTAGCGGGAGTTGGTGTTGATGAGCAGTTCTTC	CASSPGLAGVGVDEQFF
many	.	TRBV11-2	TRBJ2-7	TGTGCCAGCAGCTTAGCCGGGCAGAGGTACGAGCAGTACTTC	CASSLAGQRYEQYF
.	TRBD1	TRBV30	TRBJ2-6	TGTGCCTGGAGTAAACCGGGACAGTCCCCCTCTGGGGCCAACGTCCTGACTTTC	CAWSKPGQSPSGANVLTF
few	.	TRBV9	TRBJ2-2	TGTGCCAGCAGCTCCACGGGGAGGGGGCCGAACACCGGGGAGCTGTTTTTT	CASSSTGRGPNTGELFF
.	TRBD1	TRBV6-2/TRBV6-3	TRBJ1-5	TGTGCCAGCGGTGACGCAGGGGGCTCGGCGGGGCCCCAGCATTTT	CASGDAGGSAGPQHF
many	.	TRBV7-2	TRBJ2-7	TGTGCCAGCAGCTTTCGGGCGCTCCTAGATGAGCAGTACTTC	CASSFRALLDEQYF
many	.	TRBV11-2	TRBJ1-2	TGTGCCAGCAGCTTAAGTTCCGGGAGAAACTATGGCTACACCTTC	CASSLSSGRNYGYTF
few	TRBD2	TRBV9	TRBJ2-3	TGTGCCAGCAGCGTCTCGCTAGCGGGGCACACAGATACGCAGTATTTT	CASSVSLAGHTDTQYF
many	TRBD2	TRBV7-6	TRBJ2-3	TGTGCCAGCAGCTTAGCTCCTAGCGGGGAAATCACAGATACGCAGTATTTT	CASSLAPSGEITDTQYF
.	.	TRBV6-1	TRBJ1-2	TGTGCCAGCAGCGAGGGGCGGGGCTACACCTTC	CASSEGRGYTF
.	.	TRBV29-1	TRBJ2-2	TGCACCGGAAGAAACACCGGGGAGCTGTTTTTT	CTGRNTGELFF
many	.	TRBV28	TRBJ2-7	TGTGCCAGCAGGCCGTCCAGGGCTCCCTACGAGCAGTACTTC	CASRPSRAPYEQYF
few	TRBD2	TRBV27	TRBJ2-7	TGTGCCAGCAGTTTATTAGCTAGCGGGAGCTTAAACGAGCAGTACTTC	CASSLLASGSLNEQYF
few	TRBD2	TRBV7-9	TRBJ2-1	TGTGCCAGCAGCTTACTAGCGGGAGGAGTTGAGCAGTTCTTC	CASSLLAGGVEQFF
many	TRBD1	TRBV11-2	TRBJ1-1	TGTGCCAGCAGCCCAGACAGGGGGAACACTGAAGCTTTCTTT	CASSPDRGNTEAFF
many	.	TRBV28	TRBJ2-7	TGTGCCAGCAGAGGGGAGAACTCCTACGAGCAGTACTTC	CASRGENSYEQYF
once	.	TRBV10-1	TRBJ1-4	TGCGCCAGCAGTGAGTCGGCCGGGGGGTACGGTGAAAAACTGTTTTTT	CASSESAGGYGEKLFF
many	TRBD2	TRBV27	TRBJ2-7	TGTGCCAGCAGGGCGGGGGGACCATACGAGCAGTACTTC	CASRAGGPYEQYF
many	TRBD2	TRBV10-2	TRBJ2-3	TGCGCCAGCAGTGAGTCGGAGGCTCTAGCGGGTTACACAGATACGCAGTATTTT	CASSESEALAGYTDTQYF
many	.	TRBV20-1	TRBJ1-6	TGCAGTGCTAGTACAGGCGTCCAGCCCTATAATTCACCCCTCCACTTT	CSASTGVQPYNSPLHF
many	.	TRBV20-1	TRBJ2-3	TGCAGTGCTAGTATCCGGGAGCCCTCCACAGATACGCAGTATTTT	CSASIREPSTDTQYF
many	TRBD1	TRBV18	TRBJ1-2	TGTGCCAGCTCACCACCGGTCGGGACAGGCGTCTATGGCTACACCTTC	CASSPPVGTGVYGYTF
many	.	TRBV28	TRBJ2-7	TGTGCCAGCAGTGAGGCTGTCGGCTCCTACGAGCAGTACTTC	CASSEAVGSYEQYF
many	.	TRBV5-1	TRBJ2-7	TGCGCCAGCAGCTTGGGGGACAAGAACTACGAGCAGTACTTC	CASSLGDKNYEQYF
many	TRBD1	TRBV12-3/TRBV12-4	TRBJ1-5	TGTGCCAGCAGGGGACAGGGCAATCAGCCCCAGCATTTT	CASRGQGNQPQHF
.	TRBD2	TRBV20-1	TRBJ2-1	TGCAGTGCTAGACCCCGGACTAGCGGGAGGGGCCAAAACAATGAGCGGTTCTTC	CSARPRTSGRGQNNERFF
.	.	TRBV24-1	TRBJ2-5	TGTGCCTCCAGAGGGGGGGGTTTAGGCAGGGAAAAAGAGACCCAGTACTTC	CASRGGGLGREKETQYF
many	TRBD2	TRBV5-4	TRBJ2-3	TGTGCCAGCAGCGCGGGCAGCGGGAGTGGGCGCACAGATACGCAGTATTTT	CASSAGSGSGRTDTQYF
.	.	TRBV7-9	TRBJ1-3	TGTGCCAGCAGCTCACAGGGCACTATTTCTGGAAACACCATATATTTT	CASSSQGTISGNTIYF
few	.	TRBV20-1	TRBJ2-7	TGCAGTGCTAGAGATTATACAGTCTCAAACTACGAGCAGTACTTC	CSARDYTVSNYEQYF
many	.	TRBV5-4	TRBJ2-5	TGTGCCAGCAGCCGAGGGAGGGGGGGCCAAGAGACCCAGTACTTC	CASSRGRGGQETQYF
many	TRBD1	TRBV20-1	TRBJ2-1	TGCAGTGCAACGCCACAGGGGTCGTCCTACAATGAGCAGTTCTTC	CSATPQGSSYNEQFF
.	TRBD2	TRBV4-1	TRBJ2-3	TGCGCCAGCAGCCAAGCCGAGCGGGAACGTGCATGGGATACGCAGTATTTT	CASSQAERERAWDTQYF